This T cell receptor beta chain was recorded in a study of human thymus T cells. Data came from immunoSEQ multiplex PCR; TCRdb stores just in-frame clones and leaves some out. The data show some 130,000 clones, with approximately 96% seen just once and roughly 0.024% held by the top ten. From resections taken during corrective heart surgery, the thymus tissue was obtained. Regarding the study as a whole: Repertoires sampled from thymus and blood appeared biased in V and J gene usage.

Worth noting for this clone: The antigen remains undetermined.

Sequenced material: thymus tissue. The clonotype comes from a boy younger than two with a congenital heart defect but otherwise immunologically healthy.

This chain's CDR3 is CAIRQPRLADNNEQFF. The CDR3 nucleotides read TGTGCCATCAGACAACCACGACTAGCGGACAACAATGAGCAGTTCTTC. This sequence joins TRBV10-3 and TRBJ2-1; 9 bases are a match to TRBD2. Germline V CDR1 and CDR2: ENHRY, SYGVKD. V lost 6 bases and J lost 5; bases outside the gene matches: 11. This CDR3 comprises 16 residues.